Listed below are T cell receptor beta chains from one sample, sequenced in a study of blood T cell repertoires in COVID-19. Sequencing used immunoSEQ multiplex PCR; TCRdb keeps in-frame clones, though not all of them. The repertoire holds roughly 60,000 clones, with approximately 81% as singletons. The sample taken for sequencing was peripheral blood. The receptor set was obtained from a man aged 55 to 69 with COVID-19, enrolled during active disease. CDR3s include the opening cysteine and the closing phenylalanine or tryptophan. D genes are given only for firm matches. Size is omitted from some rows. Given values are once, few, many or a class for expanded clones.

j_gene: TRBJ2-3
v_gene: TRBV5-4
d_gene: -
abundance: -
CDR3aa: CASSQISGTQYF
CDR3nt: TGTGCCAGCAGTCAGATTTCGGGTACGCAGTATTTT

j_gene: TRBJ1-3
v_gene: TRBV24-1
d_gene: -
abundance: -
CDR3aa: CATSDPGSGNTIYF
CDR3nt: TGTGCCACCAGTGACCCCGGCTCTGGAAACACCATATATTTT

j_gene: TRBJ1-2
v_gene: TRBV3-1/TRBV3-2
d_gene: TRBD1
abundance: -
CDR3aa: CASSQDRYRGYGYTF
CDR3nt: TGTGCCAGCAGCCAAGATAGGTACAGGGGGTATGGCTACACCTTC

j_gene: TRBJ1-5
v_gene: TRBV4-1
d_gene: -
abundance: -
CDR3aa: CASSQEDHGSNQPQHF
CDR3nt: TGCGCCAGCAGCCAAGAAGATCACGGTAGCAATCAGCCCCAGCATTTT

j_gene: TRBJ1-5
v_gene: TRBV2
d_gene: -
abundance: -
CDR3aa: CASSENREQPQHF
CDR3nt: TGTGCCAGCAGTGAGAACAGGGAACAGCCCCAGCATTTT

j_gene: TRBJ2-5
v_gene: TRBV4-1
d_gene: -
abundance: -
CDR3aa: CASSHRTPNQETQYF
CDR3nt: TGCGCCAGCAGCCACAGGACACCAAACCAAGAGACCCAGTACTTC

j_gene: TRBJ1-1
v_gene: TRBV19
d_gene: TRBD1
abundance: -
CDR3aa: CASRQGFREAFF
CDR3nt: TGTGCCAGTAGACAGGGGTTCCGGGAAGCTTTCTTT

j_gene: TRBJ2-5
v_gene: TRBV5-1
d_gene: -
abundance: -
CDR3aa: CASSPGLDGETQYF
CDR3nt: TGCGCCAGCAGCCCGGGTCTAGACGGAGAGACCCAGTACTTC

j_gene: TRBJ2-7
v_gene: TRBV19
d_gene: TRBD1
abundance: -
CDR3aa: CASSILALPDRVYEQYF
CDR3nt: TGTGCCAGTAGTATACTTGCCCTTCCCGACAGGGTGTACGAGCAGTACTTC

j_gene: TRBJ2-7
v_gene: TRBV7-9
d_gene: TRBD2
abundance: -
CDR3aa: CASSREGSGSSYEQYF
CDR3nt: TGTGCCAGCAGCCGGGAGGGCAGCGGGAGCTCCTACGAGCAGTACTTC

j_gene: TRBJ2-1
v_gene: TRBV3-1/TRBV3-2
d_gene: -
abundance: -
CDR3aa: CASSQGQTNEQFF
CDR3nt: TGTGCCAGCAGCCAGGGGCAGACGAATGAGCAGTTCTTC

j_gene: TRBJ2-3
v_gene: TRBV3-1/TRBV3-2
d_gene: -
abundance: -
CDR3aa: CASSQTGRSWNTQYF
CDR3nt: TGTGCCAGCAGCCAAACAGGAAGGTCTTGGAATACGCAGTATTTT

j_gene: TRBJ2-5
v_gene: TRBV5-1
d_gene: TRBD1
abundance: -
CDR3aa: CASSRETGIATQYF
CDR3nt: TGCGCCAGCAGCCGAGAGACAGGGATCGCGACCCAGTACTTC

j_gene: TRBJ1-5
v_gene: TRBV19
d_gene: -
abundance: few
CDR3aa: CASSIGAFQSNQPQHF
CDR3nt: TGTGCCAGTAGTATAGGGGCATTCCAAAGCAATCAGCCCCAGCATTTT

j_gene: TRBJ1-1
v_gene: TRBV20-1
d_gene: -
abundance: -
CDR3aa: CSARYDTEAFF
CDR3nt: TGCAGTGCTAGATATGACACTGAAGCTTTCTTT

j_gene: TRBJ2-1
v_gene: TRBV28
d_gene: TRBD2
abundance: -
CDR3aa: CASSPPLAGGPYFYNEQFF
CDR3nt: TGTGCCAGCAGTCCCCCCCTAGCGGGGGGGCCATATTTCTACAATGAGCAGTTCTTC

j_gene: TRBJ1-1
v_gene: TRBV19
d_gene: -
abundance: once
CDR3aa: CASSFRRGLTEAFF
CDR3nt: TGTGCCAGTAGTTTCCGCAGGGGCCTCACTGAAGCTTTCTTT

j_gene: TRBJ2-7
v_gene: TRBV4-2
d_gene: TRBD1
abundance: -
CDR3aa: CASSQGTGTGAFAGDYEQYF
CDR3nt: TGTGCCAGCAGCCAGGGAACTGGGACAGGGGCCTTCGCGGGGGACTACGAGCAGTACTTC

j_gene: TRBJ2-7
v_gene: TRBV4-2
d_gene: TRBD2
abundance: -
CDR3aa: CASSQGTSGRSYEQYF
CDR3nt: TGTGCCAGCAGCCAGGGGACTAGCGGGAGATCCTACGAGCAGTACTTC

j_gene: TRBJ2-5
v_gene: TRBV5-4
d_gene: -
abundance: few
CDR3aa: CASSSGQYQETQYF
CDR3nt: TGTGCCAGCAGCTCCGGACAGTACCAAGAGACCCAGTACTTC

j_gene: TRBJ2-2
v_gene: TRBV19
d_gene: TRBD1
abundance: -
CDR3aa: CASTDRADGGELFF
CDR3nt: TGTGCCAGTACCGACAGGGCCGATGGGGGGGAGCTGTTTTTT

j_gene: TRBJ2-7
v_gene: TRBV5-5
d_gene: TRBD2
abundance: -
CDR3aa: CASTVGVSGRPQSYEQYF
CDR3nt: TGTGCCAGCACCGTGGGGGTTAGCGGGAGACCCCAATCCTACGAGCAGTACTTC

j_gene: TRBJ1-5
v_gene: TRBV21-1
d_gene: -
abundance: -
CDR3aa: CASSTEGDLGTNQPQHF
CDR3nt: TGTGCCAGCAGCACTGAGGGCGATCTGGGAACCAATCAGCCCCAGCATTTT

j_gene: TRBJ2-3
v_gene: TRBV19
d_gene: TRBD2
abundance: once
CDR3aa: CASSLLPPRLAGRSDTQYF
CDR3nt: TGTGCCAGTAGCCTCCTCCCCCCCCGACTAGCCGGAAGGTCAGATACGCAGTATTTT

j_gene: TRBJ1-2
v_gene: TRBV6-5
d_gene: TRBD1
abundance: once
CDR3aa: CASSYPGQVHTF
CDR3nt: TGTGCCAGCAGTTACCCCGGACAGGTTCACACCTTC

j_gene: TRBJ2-3
v_gene: TRBV9
d_gene: TRBD1
abundance: -
CDR3aa: CASSPRQGETQYF
CDR3nt: TGTGCCAGCAGCCCCAGACAGGGTGAAACGCAGTATTTT

j_gene: TRBJ1-4
v_gene: TRBV27
d_gene: -
abundance: -
CDR3aa: CASSLRQANEKLFF
CDR3nt: TGTGCCAGCAGTCTCCGACAGGCTAATGAAAAACTGTTTTTT

j_gene: TRBJ1-2
v_gene: TRBV4-2
d_gene: -
abundance: -
CDR3aa: CASSQVQGRSTGYTF
CDR3nt: TGTGCCAGCAGCCAAGTGCAGGGGAGATCGACGGGCTACACCTTC

j_gene: TRBJ1-1
v_gene: TRBV30
d_gene: -
abundance: -
CDR3aa: CAWRTQGGNTEAFF
CDR3nt: TGTGCCTGGAGGACGCAGGGCGGCAACACTGAAGCTTTCTTT

j_gene: TRBJ2-2
v_gene: TRBV25-1
d_gene: -
abundance: once
CDR3aa: CASSVQRAGELFF
CDR3nt: TGTGCCAGCAGTGTACAGAGGGCCGGGGAGCTGTTTTTT

j_gene: TRBJ2-5
v_gene: TRBV11-2
d_gene: TRBD1
abundance: -
CDR3aa: CASSLVATGKETQYF
CDR3nt: TGTGCCAGCAGCTTAGTTGCGACAGGGAAAGAGACCCAGTACTTC